Sequencing of this TCR beta chain was carried out in a study of T cells in Graves' hyperthyroidism and ophthalmopathy (dated by TCRdb to the late 2010s). Concerning the study at large: Peripheral blood samples were taken at initial diagnosis, before any treatment was given. In addition, the study compared T-cell repertoires in thyroid tissue and in blood from five to seven Graves' hyperthyroidism patients. To identify TCR V-J signatures that set the groups apart, the researchers used a discovery cohort of 100 patients, made up of 40 to 45 with Graves' ophthalmopathy and about 59 with stable Graves' hyperthyroidism. After blood sampling, hyperthyroidism patients were treated with methimazole at a starting dose of 30 mg daily, and ophthalmopathy patients were treated with high-dose intravenous methylprednisolone. The paper reports TCR Vbeta CDR3 sequencing of over 120 peripheral blood samples: under 45 ophthalmopathy, roughly 74 hyperthyroidism and roughly 17 progressor patients. Prospective prediction of ophthalmopathy was tested in an independent validation cohort of 18 to 20 hyperthyroidism patients and some 17 patients who later progressed to ophthalmopathy. For training and testing, the 100 or so patients in the discovery cohort were randomly divided in a 7:3 ratio. Broader findings and caveats from the paper: No statistical method was used to set the sample size in advance, and investigators knew the group allocation. Most expanded thyroid clonotypes (frequency above 0.001) were also detected in blood, suggesting blood repertoires may reflect thyroid immune responses. A 13 V-J signature model separated ophthalmopathy from stable hyperthyroidism, with roughly 88% sensitivity and roughly 81% specificity in cross-validation and 80%/75% in testing. In validation, the model predicted progression to ophthalmopathy with approximately 69% sensitivity and around 72% specificity, a median of 6.5 months before onset.

In the ophthalmopathy patients, disease was moderately to severely active, with a Clinical Activity Score of 3 or more, a NOSPECS grade of 4 or more, and a duration of less than 3 months. The study excluded patients with uncontrolled infections, other autoimmune diseases, pregnancy or lactation. Diagnoses relied on clinical symptoms, serum thyroxine and TRAb, thyroid ultrasound and orbital computed tomography. PBMCs were separated from approximately 9.9 ml of fresh peripheral blood using Ficoll-Paque density gradient centrifugation. Total RNA was extracted using Trizol reagent, and RNA quality was assessed on an Agilent 2100 Bioanalyzer. This clonotype appeared many times. The antigen it recognizes is unknown. No much larger clone exists at a distance of one base, and base qualities are not known. Deletion took 3 bases off V and 8 bases off J, with a span of 13 bases between the germline ends. The CDR3 contains 13 residues, cysteine and phenylalanine counted. The CDR3 DNA has 39 bases and is translated from base 1. The germline V gene sets CDR1 to SNHLY and CDR2 to FYNNEI.

Amplification of TCR beta CDR3 regions was carried out from RNA transcripts. The first round of RT-PCR for the TCR CDR3 was performed with the HTBI primer set and the Qiagen OneStep RT-PCR kit. Libraries were constructed in a second round of multiplex PCR, after which size selection and purification were carried out. Libraries were sequenced paired-end with 100 bp reads on an Illumina HiSeq2000. The published analysis was carried out like this. SOAPnuke was used to process the raw data, throwing out any read that contained adapters or uncalled bases, had a mean Phred below 15, or lacked an exact constant-primer or identifier match. COPE v1.2.5 was used to merge the high-quality paired reads, and each unique nucleotide sequence was defined as a clonotype. MiTCR v1.1 was used to align the clonotypes against IMGT TRBV, TRBD and TRBJ reference segments. Only V-J combinations with frequency above 0.0001, covering 99% to 99.2% of repertoires, were analysed. A TCS score was defined as the ratio of F50 (clonal expansion) to E x V (chaos), with BLOSUM62-based TCRdist applied between CDR3 peptides within each V-J. Welch's t-statistics and random forest reduced several hundred V-J features to 13, which were used in a naive Bayes classifier (R e1071). The Morisita-Horn index was used to measure how similar the thyroid and blood repertoires were. The raw public reads went through TCRdb reprocessing: fastp at Q25, MiXCR clone calling, in-frame beta chains kept. Each record represents a unique CDR3 protein, reported with the most common genes and DNA among its rows. TCRdb, rather than the study authors, made the V and J calls. Counted in this sample were roughly 560,000 distinct CDR3 sequences; approximately 14% of them appeared once. Together, the top ten hold 3.5% to 4.5% of the sample.

The source is a woman in her thirties or forties with Graves' ophthalmopathy. The sequenced sample consisted of blood. In this chain, TRBV2 is recombined with TRBJ1-2; a tentative D match to TRBD1 spans 6 bases. The CDR3 corresponds to CASSEGATRGYTF. At the DNA level, the sequence is TGTGCCAGCAGTGAGGGGGCAACTAGGGGCTACACCTTC.